This TCR beta chain derives from a study of beta chain features in type 1 diabetes. The study reverse transcribed the entire isolated RNA, so it sequenced expressed TCRB transcripts. Sequenced by immunoSEQ multiplex PCR; TCRdb stores in-frame clones only, minus some. Among 200,000 to 250,000 clones listed, over 65% were seen once. Overall study results and limits: Sequencing used cDNA, and cells with high TCR expression could therefore be over-represented. Naive, central memory and Treg TCRB repertoires appeared more alike in patients than in healthy donors. VDJ junctions sequenced from type 1 diabetes patients showed fewer insertions and more deletions.

About this clone itself: Its matching antigen is unknown.

Deletions cut 4 bases from V and 0 bases from J, with 8 bases between. Per germline, CDR1 SNHLY and CDR2 FYNNEI. This CDR3 is 14 amino acids long. The sequenced sample consisted of naive CD4+ T cells from blood. The sequence came from a man younger than 45 in good health. This sequence joins TRBV2 and TRBJ2-3; D may be TRBD2 (6 bases). The CDR3 coding sequence is TGTGCCAGCAGTGGAAGCGGGAGCACAGATACGCAGTATTTT. This codes for CASSGSGSTDTQYF.